This T cell receptor (beta chain) stems from a study of blood T cell repertoires in COVID-19. Overall study context: The United States, Italy and Spain supplied acute and convalescent COVID-19 samples. Nucleic acid was either cDNA or gDNA, and it came from T cells, B-cell-depleted T cells, or PBMCs.

As originally analysed: Reference gene primer amplification gave nucleated cell count estimates. Sequencing was performed with immunoSEQ multiplex PCR; in TCRdb, only in-frame clones are kept and a portion is missing. D and trimming were read from the DNA, whereas the V and J calls and clone size are those reported in that table. Among about 140,000 clones listed, 75% to 85% were seen once. V trimming: 3 bases; J trimming: 0 bases; junction bases outside the gene matches: 8. Germline V gene sequence: CDR1 SGHVS, CDR2 FQNEAQ. There are 18 residues in the CDR3. Material: peripheral blood. The chain employs TRBV7-8 and TRBJ2-1; TRBD2 agrees at 10 bases. This receptor was obtained from a middle-aged man with acute or convalescent COVID-19. The CDR3 DNA reads TGTGCCAGCAGCTTTAGGACTAGCGGTTTTAGCTCCTACAATGAGCAGTTCTTC. Encoded protein: CASSFRTSGFSSYNEQFF.